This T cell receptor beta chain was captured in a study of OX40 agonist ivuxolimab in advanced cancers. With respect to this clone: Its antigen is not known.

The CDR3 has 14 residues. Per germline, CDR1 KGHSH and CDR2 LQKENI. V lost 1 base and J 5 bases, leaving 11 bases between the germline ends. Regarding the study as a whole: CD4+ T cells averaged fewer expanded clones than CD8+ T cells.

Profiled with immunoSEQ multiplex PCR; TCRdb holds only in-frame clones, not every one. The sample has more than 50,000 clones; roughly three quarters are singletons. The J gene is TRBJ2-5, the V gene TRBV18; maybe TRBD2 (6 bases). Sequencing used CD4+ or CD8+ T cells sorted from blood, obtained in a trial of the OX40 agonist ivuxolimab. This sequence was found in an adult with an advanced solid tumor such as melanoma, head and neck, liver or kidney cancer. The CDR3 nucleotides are TGTGCCAGCTCACCACGGGGGGTTCCGGAGACCCAGTACTTC. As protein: CASSPRGVPETQYF.